The source of this T cell receptor beta chain is a study of OX40 agonist ivuxolimab in advanced cancers. Study summary: The drug used for patients, ivuxolimab, was an agonistic anti-OX40 (CD134) antibody. Dose-escalation subjects each had hepatocellular carcinoma, melanoma, renal cell or head and neck cancer. The dose-escalation cohort was around 83% male, with a mean age of 60 years, ranging about 23 to 79.

About this clone: Its cognate antigen is unknown.

Produced via immunoSEQ multiplex PCR; TCRdb's table is partial and in-frame only. Here the sample spans about 73,000 clones, approximately 92% being singletons. Study results and caveats: CD4+ and CD8+ blood T cells expanded clonally by week 6 at 0.1 to 3.0 mg/kg.

Germline-derived CDR1 and CDR2 are KGHSH and LQKENI. The CDR3 contains 15 residues. V gave up 2 bases and J gave up 0 bases, with 10 bases separating them. This rearrangement joins TRBV18 to TRBJ2-5, with a weak D call TRBD1 (5 bases). This clonotype was sampled from an adult with an advanced solid tumor such as melanoma, head and neck, liver or kidney cancer. The sequencing here drew on CD4+ or CD8+ T cells sorted from blood, taken in a trial of the OX40 agonist ivuxolimab. The DNA of the CDR3 is TGTGCCAGCTCACCAGAGGACACCTACCAAGAGACCCAGTACTTC. Amino acid sequence: CASSPEDTYQETQYF.